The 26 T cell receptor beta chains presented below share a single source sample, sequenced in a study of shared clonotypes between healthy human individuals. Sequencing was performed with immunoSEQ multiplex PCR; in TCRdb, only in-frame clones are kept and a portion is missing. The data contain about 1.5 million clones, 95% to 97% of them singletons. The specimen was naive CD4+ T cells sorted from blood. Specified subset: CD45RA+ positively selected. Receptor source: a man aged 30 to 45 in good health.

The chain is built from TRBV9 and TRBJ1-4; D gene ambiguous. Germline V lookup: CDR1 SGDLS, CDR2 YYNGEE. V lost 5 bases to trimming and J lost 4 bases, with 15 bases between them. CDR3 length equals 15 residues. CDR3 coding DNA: TGTGCCAGCAGTCGGGCCCCGTTGGATAATGAAAAACTGTTTTTT. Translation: CASSRAPLDNEKLFF.

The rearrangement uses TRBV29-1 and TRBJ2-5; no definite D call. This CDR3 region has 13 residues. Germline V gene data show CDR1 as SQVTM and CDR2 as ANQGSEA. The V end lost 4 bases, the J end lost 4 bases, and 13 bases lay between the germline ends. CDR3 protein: CSVAGTLGETQYF. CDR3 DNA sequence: TGCAGCGTTGCAGGAACGTTGGGAGAGACCCAGTACTTC.

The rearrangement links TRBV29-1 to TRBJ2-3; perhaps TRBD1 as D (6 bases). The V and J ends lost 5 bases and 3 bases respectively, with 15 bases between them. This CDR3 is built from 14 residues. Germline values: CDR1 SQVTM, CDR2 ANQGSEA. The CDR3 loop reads CSVRDTQRTDTQYF. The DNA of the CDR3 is TGCAGCGTTCGGGACACCCAGAGGACAGATACGCAGTATTTT.

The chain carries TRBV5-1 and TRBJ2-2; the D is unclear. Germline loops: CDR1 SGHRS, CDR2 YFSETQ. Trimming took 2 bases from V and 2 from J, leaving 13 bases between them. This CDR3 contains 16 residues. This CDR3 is CASSFPDLLNTGELFF. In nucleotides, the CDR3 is TGCGCCAGCAGCTTCCCAGATTTACTTAACACCGGGGAGCTGTTTTTT. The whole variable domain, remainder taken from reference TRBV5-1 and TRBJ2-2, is KAGVTQTPRYLIKTRGQQVTLSCSPISGHRSVSWYQQTPGQGLQFLFEYFSETQRNKGNFPGRFSGRQFSNSRSEMNVSTLELGDSALYLCASSFPDLLNTGELFFGEGSRLTVL.

The CDR3 DNA follows: TGCGCCAGCTCAACGACAGGGATGGGCACCGGGGAGCTGTTTTTT. Residues: CASSTTGMGTGELFF. The chain links TRBV10-1 to TRBJ2-2, with TRBD1 identical over 7 bases. The CDR3 totals 15 residues. Germline V CDR1 and CDR2: WNHNN, SYGVQD (reference sequence). V was clipped by 8 bases and J by 4 bases; unmatched bases: 10.

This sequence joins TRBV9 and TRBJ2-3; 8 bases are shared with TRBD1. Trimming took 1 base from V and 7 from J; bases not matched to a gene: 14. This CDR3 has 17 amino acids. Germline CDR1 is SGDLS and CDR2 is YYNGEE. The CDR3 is CASSVYPLQGGGNTQYF. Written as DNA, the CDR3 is TGTGCCAGCAGCGTATACCCTTTACAGGGGGGCGGGAATACGCAGTATTTT.

The CDR3 DNA follows: TGTGCCAGCTCACCATTGGCACAATCGGGCACAGATACGCAGTATTTT. Amino acids: CASSPLAQSGTDTQYF. This chain connects TRBV18 to TRBJ2-3; no definite D call. The V end lost 2 bases, the J end lost 1 base, and 13 bases lay between the germline ends. The germline gives CDR1 KGHSH, CDR2 LQKENI. This CDR3 is built from 16 residues.

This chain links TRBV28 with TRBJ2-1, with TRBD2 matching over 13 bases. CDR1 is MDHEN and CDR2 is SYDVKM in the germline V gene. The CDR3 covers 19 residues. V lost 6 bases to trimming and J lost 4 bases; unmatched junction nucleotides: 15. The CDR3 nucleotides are TGTGCCAGCAGCTTACTAGCGGGAGGGTCCCCCGTGTTTTACAATGAGCAGTTCTTC. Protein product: CASSLLAGGSPVFYNEQFF.

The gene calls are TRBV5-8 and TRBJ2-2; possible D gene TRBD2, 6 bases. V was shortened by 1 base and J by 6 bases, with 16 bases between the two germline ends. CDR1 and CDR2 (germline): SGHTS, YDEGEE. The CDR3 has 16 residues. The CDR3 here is CASSLRGVLVAGELFF. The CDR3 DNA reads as TGTGCCAGCAGCTTGCGCGGGGTATTAGTGGCCGGGGAGCTGTTTTTT.

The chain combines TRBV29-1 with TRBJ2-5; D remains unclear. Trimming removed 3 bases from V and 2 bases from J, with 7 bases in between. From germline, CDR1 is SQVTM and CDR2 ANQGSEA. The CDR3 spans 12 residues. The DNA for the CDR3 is TGCAGCGTTGATGTTCAGCAAGAGACCCAGTACTTC. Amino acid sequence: CSVDVQQETQYF.

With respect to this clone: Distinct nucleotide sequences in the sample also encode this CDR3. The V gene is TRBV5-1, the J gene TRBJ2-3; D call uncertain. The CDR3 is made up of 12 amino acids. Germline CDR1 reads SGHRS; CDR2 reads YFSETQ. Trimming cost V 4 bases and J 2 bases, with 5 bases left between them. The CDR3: CASSEPTDTQYF. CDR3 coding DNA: TGCGCCAGCAGCGAGCCCACAGATACGCAGTATTTT.

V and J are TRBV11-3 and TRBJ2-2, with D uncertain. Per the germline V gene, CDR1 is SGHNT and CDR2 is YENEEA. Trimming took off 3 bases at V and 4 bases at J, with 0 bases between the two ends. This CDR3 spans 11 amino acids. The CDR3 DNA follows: TGTGCCAGCAGCTTCACCGGGGAGCTGTTTTTT. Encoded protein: CASSFTGELFF.

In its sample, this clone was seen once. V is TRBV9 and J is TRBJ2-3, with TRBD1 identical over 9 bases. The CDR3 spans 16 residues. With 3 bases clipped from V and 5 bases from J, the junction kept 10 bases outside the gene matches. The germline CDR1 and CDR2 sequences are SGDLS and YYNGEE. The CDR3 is CASSDFKQGAGDTQYF. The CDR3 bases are TGTGCCAGCAGCGACTTCAAACAGGGGGCTGGAGATACGCAGTATTTT.

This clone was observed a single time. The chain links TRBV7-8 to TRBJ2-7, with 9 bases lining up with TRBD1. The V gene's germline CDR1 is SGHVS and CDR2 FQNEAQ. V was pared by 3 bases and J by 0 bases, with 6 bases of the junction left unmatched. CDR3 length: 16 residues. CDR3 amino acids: CASSLAGGQGSYEQYF. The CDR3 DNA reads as TGTGCCAGCAGCTTGGCAGGGGGACAGGGCTCCTACGAGCAGTACTTC.

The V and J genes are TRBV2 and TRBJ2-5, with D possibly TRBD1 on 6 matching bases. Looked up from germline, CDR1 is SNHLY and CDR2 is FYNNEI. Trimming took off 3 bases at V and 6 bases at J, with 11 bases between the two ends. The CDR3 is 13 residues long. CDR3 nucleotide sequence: TGTGCCAGCAGTGACGAACAGGGTCAGACCCAGTACTTC. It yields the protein CASSDEQGQTQYF.

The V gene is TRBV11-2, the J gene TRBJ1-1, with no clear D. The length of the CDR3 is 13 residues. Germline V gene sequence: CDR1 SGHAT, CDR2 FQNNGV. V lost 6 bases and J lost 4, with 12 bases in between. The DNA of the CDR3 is TGTGCCAGCAGTATAACTGTGAGCACTGAAGCTTTCTTT. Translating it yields CASSITVSTEAFF.

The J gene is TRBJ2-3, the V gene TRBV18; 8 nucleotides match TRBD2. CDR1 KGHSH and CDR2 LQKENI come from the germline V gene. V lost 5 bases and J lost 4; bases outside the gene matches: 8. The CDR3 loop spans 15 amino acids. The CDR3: CASSVSGSRADTQYF. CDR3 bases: TGTGCCAGCTCAGTGAGCGGGAGTCGGGCAGATACGCAGTATTTT.

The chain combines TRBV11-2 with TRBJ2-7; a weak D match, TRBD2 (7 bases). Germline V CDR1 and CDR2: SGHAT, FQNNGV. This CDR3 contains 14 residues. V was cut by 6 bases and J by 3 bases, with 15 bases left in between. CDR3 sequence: CASSARGAGYEQYF. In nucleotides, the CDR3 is TGTGCCAGCAGTGCCCGGGGGGCAGGCTACGAGCAGTACTTC.

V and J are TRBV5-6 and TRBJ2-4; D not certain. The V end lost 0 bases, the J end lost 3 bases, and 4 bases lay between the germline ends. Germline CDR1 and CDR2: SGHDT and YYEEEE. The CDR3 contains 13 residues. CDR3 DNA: TGTGCCAGCAGCTTGGGCGGCAAAAACATTCAGTACTTC. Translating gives CASSLGGKNIQYF.

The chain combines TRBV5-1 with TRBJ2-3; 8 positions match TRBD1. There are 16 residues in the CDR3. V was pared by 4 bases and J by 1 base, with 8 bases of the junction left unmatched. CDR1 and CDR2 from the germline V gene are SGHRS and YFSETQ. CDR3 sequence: CASSGGGQGGTDTQYF. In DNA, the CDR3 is TGCGCCAGCAGCGGAGGCGGACAGGGCGGCACAGATACGCAGTATTTT.

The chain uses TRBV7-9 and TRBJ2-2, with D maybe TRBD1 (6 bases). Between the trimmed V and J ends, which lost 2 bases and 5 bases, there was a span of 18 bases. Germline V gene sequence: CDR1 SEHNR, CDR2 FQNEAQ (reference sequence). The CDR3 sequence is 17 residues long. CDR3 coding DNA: TGTGCCAGCAGCTTATCGCTCTCTGGGGGCGTAACCGGGGAGCTGTTTTTT. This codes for CASSLSLSGGVTGELFF.

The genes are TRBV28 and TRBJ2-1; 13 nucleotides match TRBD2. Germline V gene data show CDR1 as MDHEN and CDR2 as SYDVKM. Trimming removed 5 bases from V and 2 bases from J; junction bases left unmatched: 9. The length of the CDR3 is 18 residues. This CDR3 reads CASSPTSLAGGPYNEQFF. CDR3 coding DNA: TGTGCCAGCAGTCCGACGTCACTAGCGGGAGGGCCCTACAATGAGCAGTTCTTC.

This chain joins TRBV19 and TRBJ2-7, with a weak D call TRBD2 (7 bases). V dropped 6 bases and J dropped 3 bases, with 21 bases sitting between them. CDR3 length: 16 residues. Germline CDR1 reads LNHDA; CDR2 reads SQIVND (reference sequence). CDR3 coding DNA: TGTGCCAGTAGCAAAACCCCAAGGGGGGGGAACTACGAGCAGTACTTC. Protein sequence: CASSKTPRGGNYEQYF. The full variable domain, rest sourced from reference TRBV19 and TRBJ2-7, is DGGITQSPKYLFRKEGQNVTLSCEQNLNHDAMYWYRQDPGQGLRLIYYSQIVNDFQKGDIAEGYSVSREKKESFPLTVTSAQKNPTAFYLCASSKTPRGGNYEQYFGPGTRLTVT.

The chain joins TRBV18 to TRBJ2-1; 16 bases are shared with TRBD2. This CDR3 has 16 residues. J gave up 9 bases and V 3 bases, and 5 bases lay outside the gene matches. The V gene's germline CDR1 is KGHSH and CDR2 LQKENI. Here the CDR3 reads CASSPGTSGRAAEQFF. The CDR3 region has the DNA TGTGCCAGCTCACCCGGGACTAGCGGGAGGGCCGCTGAGCAGTTCTTC.

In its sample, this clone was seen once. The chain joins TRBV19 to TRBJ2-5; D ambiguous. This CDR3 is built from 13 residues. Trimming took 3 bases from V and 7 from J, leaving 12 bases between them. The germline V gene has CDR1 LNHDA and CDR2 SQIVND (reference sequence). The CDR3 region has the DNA TGTGCCAGTAGTATTGGCGGATCAGGGACCCAGTACTTC. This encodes CASSIGGSGTQYF.

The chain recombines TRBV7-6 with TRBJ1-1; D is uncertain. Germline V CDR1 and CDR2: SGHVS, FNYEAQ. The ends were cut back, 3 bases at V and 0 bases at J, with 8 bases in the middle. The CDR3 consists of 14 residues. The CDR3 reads CASSFQIMNTEAFF. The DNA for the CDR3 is TGTGCCAGCAGCTTCCAGATTATGAACACTGAAGCTTTCTTT.